These 29 T cell receptor beta chains were all obtained from the same sample, sequenced in a study of control samples from healthy donors and cancer patients. Sequenced by immunoSEQ multiplex PCR; TCRdb stores in-frame clones only, minus some. Here the sample spans approximately 170,000 clones, around nine tenths being singletons. The sequenced sample was blood. Receptor source: a woman under 40 in good health.

The CDR3 nucleotides are TGTGCCAGCAGACCAGGGCGGATTAGCACAGATACGCAGTATTTT. Protein sequence: CASRPGRISTDTQYF. The chain joins TRBV6-5 to TRBJ2-3; TRBD1 is a possible D gene (5 bases). The V end lost 6 bases, the J end lost 0 bases, and 13 bases lay between the germline ends. Germline V lookup: CDR1 MNHEY, CDR2 SVGAGI. CDR3 length equals 15 residues.

In its sample, this clone was seen a few times. The chain recombines TRBV13 with TRBJ2-5; D ambiguous. The CDR3 consists of 11 residues. In germline, CDR1 is PRHDT, CDR2 FYEKMQ (reference sequence). V lost 5 bases, J lost 2 bases, and 3 bases lay in between. For the CDR3, the DNA is TGTGCCAGCAGCCAGCAAGAGACCCAGTACTTC. Encoded protein: CASSQQETQYF.

V usage is TRBV6-5 and J usage is TRBJ1-1, with D maybe TRBD1 (6 bases). V was cut by 5 bases and J by 3 bases, with 10 bases left in between. The CDR3 has 13 residues. Per germline, CDR1 MNHEY and CDR2 SVGAGI. The CDR3 here is CASSIKGDTEAFF. CDR3 nucleotides: TGTGCCAGCAGTATCAAGGGGGACACTGAAGCTTTCTTT.

This sequence joins TRBV13 and TRBJ2-7, with D perhaps assigned TRBD1 or TRBD2 (5 bases each). Per the germline V gene, CDR1 is PRHDT and CDR2 is FYEKMQ (reference sequence). The germline V and J ends were trimmed by 5 bases and 2 bases, with 13 bases remaining between them. The CDR3 runs 14 residues. CDR3 residues: CASSLGPGTYEQYF. The CDR3 DNA is TGTGCCAGCAGCCTGGGACCGGGTACCTACGAGCAGTACTTC.

This chain uses TRBV12-3 or TRBV12-4 with TRBJ2-7, with 8 bases fitting TRBD1. The CDR3 contains 13 residues. V lost 8 bases to trimming and J lost 2 bases; unmatched junction nucleotides: 5. CDR3 protein: CASGTGLTYEQYF. CDR3 sequence (DNA): TGTGCCAGCGGGACAGGCCTCACCTACGAGCAGTACTTC.

As to this clone: Other DNA sequences in the sample encode the same CDR3. V and J are TRBV11-2 and TRBJ2-7, with unresolved D. V was shortened by 0 bases and J by 0 bases, with 3 bases between the two germline ends. Germline values: CDR1 SGHAT, CDR2 FQNNGV. The CDR3 has 13 amino acids. CDR3 nucleotide sequence: TGTGCCAGCAGCTTAGATCTCTCCTACGAGCAGTACTTC. This codes for CASSLDLSYEQYF.

This clone was detected once. The chain couples TRBV29-1 to TRBJ2-7, with a tentative D call TRBD1 (7 bases). The CDR3 runs 13 residues. V lost 5 bases and J 3 bases, leaving 14 bases between the germline ends. The germline V gene encodes CDR1 SQVTM and CDR2 ANQGSEA. The CDR3: CSVTGDWFYEQYF. The CDR3 DNA reads TGCAGCGTTACAGGGGACTGGTTCTACGAGCAGTACTTC.

This clone has more than one count but fewer than ten. CDR3 DNA: TGTGCCAGCAGCACTAGCGCGACCTACGAGCAGTACTTC. This sequence encodes CASSTSATYEQYF. The gene calls are TRBV5-4 and TRBJ2-7, with TRBD2 matching over 7 bases. The CDR3 covers 13 residues. CDR1 SGHNT and CDR2 YYREEE come from the germline V gene (reference sequence). Germline trimming cut 4 bases from V and 2 bases from J; bases unmatched to any gene: 3.

Here the CDR3 DNA reads TGTGCCAGCAGTGAGGGACTCAGCACAGATACGCAGTATTTT. Its translation: CASSEGLSTDTQYF. The V call is TRBV6-4, the J call TRBJ2-3, with D perhaps TRBD2 (6 bases). Per germline, CDR1 MRHNA and CDR2 SNTAGT. Trimming stripped 3 bases from V and 0 bases from J, with 7 bases between. The length of the CDR3 is 14 residues.

This chain joins TRBV11-2 and TRBJ2-3; the match to TRBD2 covers 7 bases. Per the germline V gene, CDR1 is SGHAT and CDR2 is FQNNGV. The CDR3 totals 14 residues. The ends lost 4 bases at V and 5 bases at J; junction bases unmatched: 6. The CDR3 sequence is CASSSGLVRDTQYF. CDR3 in DNA: TGTGCCAGCAGCTCTGGACTAGTGCGAGATACGCAGTATTTT.

This clone was found a few times. The rearrangement links TRBV15 to TRBJ2-2, with 9 bases identical to TRBD2. The CDR3 runs to 18 residues. V was pared by 0 bases and J by 1 base, with 6 bases of the junction left unmatched. Germline V gene data show CDR1 as LNHNV and CDR2 as YYDKDF (reference sequence). The CDR3 reads CATSRDPRLAENTGELFF. In DNA, the CDR3 is TGTGCCACCAGCAGAGACCCACGACTAGCGGAGAACACCGGGGAGCTGTTTTTT.

The chain couples TRBV7-9 to TRBJ1-1; the match to TRBD1 covers 7 bases. The J segment lost 0 bases and the V segment lost 4 bases, leaving 11 bases of the junction unmatched. The CDR3 sequence is 17 residues long. Germline CDR1 SEHNR, CDR2 FQNEAQ (reference sequence). CDR3 in DNA: TGTGCCAGCAGCTCACGGACAGGACCGGGGTTGAACACTGAAGCTTTCTTT. This sequence encodes CASSSRTGPGLNTEAFF. The complete variable domain, with remaining parts taken from reference TRBV7-9 and TRBJ1-1, reads DTGVSQNPRHKITKRGQNVTFRCDPISEHNRLYWYRQTLGQGPEFLTYFQNEAQLEKSRLLSDRFSAERPKGSFSTLEIQRTEQGDSAMYLCASSSRTGPGLNTEAFFGQGTRLTVV.

The V and J genes are TRBV27 and TRBJ1-2; D not resolved. CDR1 MNHEY and CDR2 SMNVEV come from the germline V gene (reference sequence). This CDR3 has 13 residues. V gave up 5 bases and J gave up 3 bases, with 10 bases separating them. CDR3 loop: CASSPAEYYGYTF. CDR3 in DNA: TGTGCCAGCAGTCCAGCAGAGTACTATGGCTACACCTTC.

This clone has only one observation. The rearrangement links TRBV29-1 to TRBJ2-7; 7 bases agree with TRBD1. This CDR3 comprises 14 residues. Germline CDR1 SQVTM, CDR2 ANQGSEA. With 3 bases clipped from V and 2 bases from J, the junction kept 7 bases outside the gene matches. The CDR3 loop reads CSVEVPGGTYEQYF. CDR3 in DNA: TGCAGCGTTGAGGTTCCAGGGGGAACCTACGAGCAGTACTTC.

The chain carries TRBV5-6 and TRBJ2-7, with 10 bases lining up with TRBD2. Trimming cost V 0 bases and J 5 bases; bases outside gene matches: 8. Germline values: CDR1 SGHDT, CDR2 YYEEEE. CDR3 length equals 16 residues. CDR3 region: CASSLASSGRIHEQYF. Written as DNA, the CDR3 is TGTGCCAGCAGCTTGGCGTCTAGCGGGAGAATCCACGAGCAGTACTTC.

The rearrangement links TRBV6-5 to TRBJ2-3; 7 nucleotides line up with TRBD2. Unmatched junction bases numbered 8, after V lost 9 bases and J lost 2 bases. This CDR3 comprises 14 residues. Germline V CDR1 and CDR2: MNHEY, SVGAGI. The CDR3 DNA sequence: TGTGCCAGTTCTGAAGCGGGGTCCACAGATACGCAGTATTTT. Translation gives CASSEAGSTDTQYF.

This chain links TRBV19 with TRBJ2-1, with 7 bases fitting TRBD1. CDR3 length: 15 amino acids. Germline CDR1 is LNHDA and CDR2 is SQIVND (reference sequence). V dropped 7 bases and J dropped 4; count of bases not matched to a gene: 10. This chain's CDR3 is CASTRDSRLYNEQFF. The CDR3 DNA reads TGTGCCAGTACCCGGGACAGCCGCTTATACAATGAGCAGTTCTTC.

This clone was observed once. V gene TRBV9 combines with J gene TRBJ1-3; TRBD1 matches at 9 bases. Germline V lookup: CDR1 SGDLS, CDR2 YYNGEE. The CDR3 consists of 14 residues. V lost 5 bases and J lost 3; bases outside the gene matches: 3. For the CDR3, the DNA is TGTGCCAGCAGTCAGACAGGGGGTGGAAACACCATATATTTT. Protein sequence: CASSQTGGGNTIYF.

The chain uses TRBV15 and TRBJ1-1; weak D call: TRBD1 (6 bases). V lost 3 bases, J lost 0 bases, and 11 bases lay in between. This CDR3 is built from 15 residues. CDR1 and CDR2 (germline): LNHNV, YYDKDF (reference sequence). CDR3 protein: CATSRDRLMNTEAFF. The CDR3 coding sequence is TGTGCCACCAGCAGGGACAGACTAATGAACACTGAAGCTTTCTTT.

The V call is TRBV28, the J call TRBJ2-1; TRBD1 is a possible D gene (5 bases). The CDR3 loop spans 13 amino acids. Germline V gene sequence: CDR1 MDHEN, CDR2 SYDVKM. V dropped 8 bases and J dropped 4 bases, with 12 bases sitting between them. CDR3 sequence (DNA): TGTGCCAGCGGGGCGGCGGATTACAATGAGCAGTTCTTC. Its protein is CASGAADYNEQFF.

This chain joins TRBV11-2 and TRBJ2-5; TRBD1 matches at 8 bases. Germline V gene sequence: CDR1 SGHAT, CDR2 FQNNGV. Trimming cost V 1 base and J 5 bases; bases outside gene matches: 6. The CDR3 spans 15 residues. In nucleotides, the CDR3 is TGTGCCAGCAGCTTAGCGGCAGGGGGCCGGGAGACCCAGTACTTC. Its translation is CASSLAAGGRETQYF.

CDR3 nucleotides: TGTGCCACCGGCGCAGACAGGGGGGTAGCCAAAAACATTCAGTACTTC. Protein product: CATGADRGVAKNIQYF. The chain joins TRBV15 to TRBJ2-4; 9 bases align to TRBD1. The CDR3 spans 16 residues. Germline-derived CDR1 and CDR2 are LNHNV and YYDKDF (reference sequence). With 8 bases clipped from V and 0 bases from J, the junction kept 8 bases outside the gene matches.

The chain has TRBV29-1 and TRBJ2-1, with TRBD2 identical over 7 bases. The CDR3 consists of 19 residues. Germline V gene lookup returns CDR1 SQVTM and CDR2 ANQGSEA. Trimming cost V 0 bases and J 1 base; bases outside gene matches: 15. The CDR3 region has the DNA TGCAGCGTTGAAGAAGGTCGGGACTACGACCCACATTCCTACAATGAGCAGTTCTTC. Translating gives CSVEEGRDYDPHSYNEQFF.

The chain has TRBV6-5 and TRBJ1-4; 8 nucleotides agree with TRBD1. Germline values: CDR1 MNHEY, CDR2 SVGAGI. V dropped 2 bases and J dropped 8; count of bases not matched to a gene: 7. The CDR3 is 15 amino acids. The CDR3 DNA sequence: TGTGCCAGCAGTTACACCGGACAGGGTATCGAAAAACTGTTTTTT. This codes for CASSYTGQGIEKLFF.

The V gene is TRBV7-2, the J gene TRBJ2-5; D may be TRBD1 (5 bases). CDR1 is SGHTA, CDR2 FQGNSA, per germline. The germline V and J ends were trimmed by 5 bases and 3 bases, with 13 bases remaining between them. The CDR3 runs 14 residues. The CDR3 DNA reads as TGTGCCAGCAGCAAAGGACACACGAAAGAGACCCAGTACTTC. Translation gives CASSKGHTKETQYF. Full variable domain (remainder filled in from reference TRBV7-2 and TRBJ2-5): GAGVSQSPSNKVTEKGKDVELRCDPISGHTALYWYRQSLGQGLEFLIYFQGNSAPDKSGLPSDRFSAERTGGSVSTLTIQRTQQEDSAVYLCASSKGHTKETQYFGPGTRLLVL.

V gene TRBV27 combines with J gene TRBJ1-3; no clear D. CDR1 is MNHEY, CDR2 SMNVEV, per germline (reference sequence). V was trimmed by 1 base and J by 2 bases, leaving 9 bases between them. The CDR3 is 15 amino acids. The CDR3 DNA reads as TGTGCCAGCAGTTTATACGGGCAACCTGGAAACACCATATATTTT. It is translated as CASSLYGQPGNTIYF.

The CDR3 spells CASSRDAGNEQFF. CDR3 bases: TGCGCCAGCAGCCGGGACGCTGGCAATGAGCAGTTCTTC. This sequence joins TRBV5-1 and TRBJ2-1; the D gene could be TRBD1 or TRBD2 (5 bases each). V was shortened by 4 bases and J by 6 bases, with 11 bases between the two germline ends. This CDR3 contains 13 residues. Germline CDR1 is SGHRS and CDR2 is YFSETQ. Looking up the rest from reference TRBV5-1 and TRBJ2-1 gives the full variable domain: KAGVTQTPRYLIKTRGQQVTLSCSPISGHRSVSWYQQTPGQGLQFLFEYFSETQRNKGNFPGRFSGRQFSNSRSEMNVSTLELGDSALYLCASSRDAGNEQFFGPGTRLTVL.

This sequence joins TRBV5-8 and TRBJ2-2; 7 nucleotides match TRBD2. With 6 bases clipped from V and 1 base from J, the junction kept 6 bases outside the gene matches. CDR3 length: 15 amino acids. CDR1 and CDR2 (germline): SGHTS, YDEGEE. The chain's CDR3 is CASNHPGGNTGELFF. The CDR3 DNA reads as TGTGCCAGCAATCACCCGGGAGGGAACACCGGGGAGCTGTTTTTT.

The J gene is TRBJ1-2, the V gene TRBV11-2; TRBD1 matches at 10 bases. With V trimmed by 4 bases and J by 1 base, 6 bases remained unmatched. This CDR3 spans 16 amino acids. Germline-derived CDR1 and CDR2 are SGHAT and FQNNGV. The CDR3 bases are TGTGCCAGCAGCTACGGGGACAGGGGCGGTAACTATGGCTACACCTTC. Encoded protein: CASSYGDRGGNYGYTF.